This T cell receptor (beta chain) was identified during a study of low-dose radiotherapy and immunotherapy resistance in tumors (dated 2022 in TCRdb). For the wider study: Cohort 1 received 0.5 Gy per fraction every 2 weeks, with a prescribed total PTV dose of 6.5 Gy. Deep sequencing of the TCRalpha and TCRbeta libraries was carried out on an Illumina MiniSeq instrument. In Cohort 2, 1 Gy per fraction was delivered every two weeks, for a total of 13 Gy over 26 weeks. To make first-strand cDNA, Superscript III was used along with a set of TRAV- and TRBV-specific primers so that both the TCRalpha and TCRbeta chains were covered. The trial did not randomize participants into treatment groups. The translational analysis covered eight patients: three from the first dose cohort and the first five from the second dose cohort. Every two weeks, patients got intravenous cyclophosphamide at 200 mg/m2, given one day ahead of each radiation and immunotherapy administration. Patients were given nivolumab as a 240 mg flat dose every two weeks and ipilimumab at 1 mg/kg every six weeks, with both drugs delivered intravenously. Aspirin 300 mg was taken orally once daily by patients for four cycles, starting on cycle 1 day 1.

The time point label on this specimen signifies: before trial treatment. Donors were enrolled in RACIN, a single-arm phase I dose-escalation trial combining nivolumab, ipilimumab, aspirin, low-dose cyclophosphamide and low-dose radiotherapy. To be eligible, a patient needed to have an advanced solid tumor that was TIL-negative. The listed sequencing device is Illumina MiniSeq. TCRs were amplified with Phusion for around 19 PCR cycles, with a constant-region primer paired with the adapter attached to the V primers. The MessageAmp II aRNA Amplification Kit was used to amplify the isolated mRNA, with in vitro transcription run for under 20 hours at 37 degrees C. The Dynabeads mRNA DIRECT Purification Kit was used to isolate mRNA for TCR sequencing. Indexed Illumina adapters were added in a second Phusion PCR of roughly 23 cycles, and the PCR products were purified with AMPure XP beads. Per the authors' processing: Using custom Perl scripts, TCR sequences that encoded the same protein were pooled, out-of-frame sequences were dropped, and the abundance of each clonotype was calculated. TCR sequences supported by only a single read were excluded from analysis. The metrics used to describe the repertoires included Shannon entropy, Gini index, clonality, richness, and the frequency of TCRs shared between repertoires. TCRdb redid the processing of the public reads, applying fastp at Q25 and MiXCR, and retained in-frame beta chains. Here each entry gathers all rows of one CDR3 protein and keeps the most common genes and DNA. TCRdb, not the original authors, processed these V and J calls. This sample comprises about 47,000 distinct CDR3 sequences, 12% of them detected only once. Jointly, the top ten make up approximately 6.2% of the sample.

Including cysteine and phenylalanine, the CDR3 has 16 amino acids. Just CDR3 DNA is preserved here, 48 bases in frame from base 1. CDR1 is given as SNHLY and CDR2 as FYNNEI, both from the germline V gene. Germline trimming amounts to 3 bases on V and 6 bases on J, with 6 as the count of junction bases outside the gene matches. As regards this clonotype: The antigen it recognizes is unknown. Per-base qualities were not stored, and no clone one base away is much larger.

The rearrangement joined TRBV2 to TRBJ1-6, with TRBD1 identical over 9 junction bases. The material was PBMCs, obtained before treatment. This TCR derives from a female donor with ovarian cancer. The DNA sequence is as follows: TGTGCCAGCAGTGACTCGACAGGGGGGGGTAATTCACCCCTCCACTTT. It is translated as CASSDSTGGGNSPLHF. This CDR3, with the reference TRBV2 and TRBJ1-6 proteins standing in past its ends, gives the full variable domain EPEVTQTPSHQVTQMGQEVILRCVPISNHLYFYWYRQILGQKVEFLVSFYNNEISEKSEIFDDQFSVERPDGSNFTLKIRSTKLEDSAMYFCASSDSTGGGNSPLHFGNGTRLTVT.